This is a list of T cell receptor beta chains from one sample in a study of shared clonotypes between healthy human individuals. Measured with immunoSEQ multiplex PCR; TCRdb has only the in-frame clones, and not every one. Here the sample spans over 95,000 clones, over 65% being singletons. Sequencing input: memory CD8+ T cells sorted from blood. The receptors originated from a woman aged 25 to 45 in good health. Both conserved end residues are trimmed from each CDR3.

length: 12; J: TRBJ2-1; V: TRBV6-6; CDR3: ASSTEDSSGEQF
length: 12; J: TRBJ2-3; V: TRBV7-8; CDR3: ASSSPKLADTQY
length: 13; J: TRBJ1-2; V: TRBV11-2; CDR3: ASSYPGSRIYGYT
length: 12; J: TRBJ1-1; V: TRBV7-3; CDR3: ASSASTENTEAF
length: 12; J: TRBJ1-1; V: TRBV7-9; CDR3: ASSSQDRGSEAF
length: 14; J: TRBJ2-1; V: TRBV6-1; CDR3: ASSEKEDRRNDEQF
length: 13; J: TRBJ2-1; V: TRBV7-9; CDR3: ASSLELHGDNEQF
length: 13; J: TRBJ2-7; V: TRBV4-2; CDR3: ASRSRLAGVYEQY
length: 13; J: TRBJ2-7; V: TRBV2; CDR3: ASSEWGQGIYEQY
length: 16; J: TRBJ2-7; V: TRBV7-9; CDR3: ASSSGPPRLLTPYEQY
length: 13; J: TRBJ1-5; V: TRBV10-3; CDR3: AISPGFHSNQPQH
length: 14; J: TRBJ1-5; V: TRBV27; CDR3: ASSLDGTGGGQPQH
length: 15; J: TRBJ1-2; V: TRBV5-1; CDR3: ASSQQGTSAFNYGYT
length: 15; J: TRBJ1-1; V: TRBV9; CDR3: ASSVTGSAIPNTEAF
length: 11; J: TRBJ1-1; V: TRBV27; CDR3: ASSPTAYTEAF
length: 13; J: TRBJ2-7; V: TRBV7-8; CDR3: ASSLLQGASYEQY
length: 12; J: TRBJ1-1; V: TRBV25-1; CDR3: ASSGDRGGTEAF
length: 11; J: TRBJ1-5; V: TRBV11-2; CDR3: ASSLEGGQPQH
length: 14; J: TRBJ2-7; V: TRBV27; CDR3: ASSLGTSGTSYEQY
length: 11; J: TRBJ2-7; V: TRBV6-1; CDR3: ASSEPTTYEQY
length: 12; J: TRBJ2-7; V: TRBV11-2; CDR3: ASSLGQGPYEQY
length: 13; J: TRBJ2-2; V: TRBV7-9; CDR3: ASSLGLVSTGELF
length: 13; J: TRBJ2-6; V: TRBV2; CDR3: ASSRIQSRANVLT
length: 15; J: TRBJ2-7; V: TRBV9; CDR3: ASSVEAGLAASYEQY
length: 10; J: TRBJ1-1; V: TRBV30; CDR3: AWNGGTTEAF
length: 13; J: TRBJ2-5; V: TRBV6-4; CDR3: ASSETAGGRETQY